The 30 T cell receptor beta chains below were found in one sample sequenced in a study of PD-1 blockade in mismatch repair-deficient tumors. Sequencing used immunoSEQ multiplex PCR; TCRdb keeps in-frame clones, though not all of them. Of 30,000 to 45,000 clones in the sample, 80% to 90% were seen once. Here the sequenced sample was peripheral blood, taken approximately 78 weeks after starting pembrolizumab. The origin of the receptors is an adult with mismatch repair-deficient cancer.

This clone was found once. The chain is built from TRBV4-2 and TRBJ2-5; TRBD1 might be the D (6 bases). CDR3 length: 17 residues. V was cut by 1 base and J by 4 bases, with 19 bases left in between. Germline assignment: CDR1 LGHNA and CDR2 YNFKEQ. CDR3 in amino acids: CASSQVGVDRPLETQYF. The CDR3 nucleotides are TGTGCCAGCAGCCAAGTCGGTGTCGACAGGCCGCTAGAGACCCAGTACTTC.

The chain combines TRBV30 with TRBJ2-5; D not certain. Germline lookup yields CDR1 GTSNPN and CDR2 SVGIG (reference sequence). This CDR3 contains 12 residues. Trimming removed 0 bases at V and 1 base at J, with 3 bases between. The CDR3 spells CAWSVSQETQYF. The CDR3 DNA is TGTGCCTGGAGTGTCTCCCAAGAGACCCAGTACTTC.

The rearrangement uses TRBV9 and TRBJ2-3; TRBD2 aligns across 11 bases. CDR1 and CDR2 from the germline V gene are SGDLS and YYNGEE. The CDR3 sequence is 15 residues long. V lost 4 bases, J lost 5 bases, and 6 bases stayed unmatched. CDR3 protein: CASSPLAGVGDTQYF. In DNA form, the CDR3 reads TGTGCCAGCAGCCCACTAGCGGGAGTGGGAGATACGCAGTATTTT.

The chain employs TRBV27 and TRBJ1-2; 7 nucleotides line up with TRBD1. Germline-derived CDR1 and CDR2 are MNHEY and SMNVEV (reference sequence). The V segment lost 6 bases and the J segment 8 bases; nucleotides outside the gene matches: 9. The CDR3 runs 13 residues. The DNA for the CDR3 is TGTGCCAGCAGCGTAACAGGGGCAGGGGGCTACACCTTC. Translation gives CASSVTGAGGYTF.

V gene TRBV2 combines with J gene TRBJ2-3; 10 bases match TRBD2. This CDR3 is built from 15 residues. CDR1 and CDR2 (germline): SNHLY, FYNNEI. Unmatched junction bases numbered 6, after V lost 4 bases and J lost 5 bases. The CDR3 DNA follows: TGTGCCAGCAGTGTTTCTAGCGGGAGTTTAGATACGCAGTATTTT. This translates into CASSVSSGSLDTQYF.

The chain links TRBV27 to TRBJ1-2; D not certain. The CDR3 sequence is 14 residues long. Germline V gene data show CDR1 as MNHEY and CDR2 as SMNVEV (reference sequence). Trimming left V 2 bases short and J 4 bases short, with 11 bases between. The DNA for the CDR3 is TGTGCCAGCAGTTTAAAGCCAGGATTCTATGGCTACACCTTC. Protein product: CASSLKPGFYGYTF.

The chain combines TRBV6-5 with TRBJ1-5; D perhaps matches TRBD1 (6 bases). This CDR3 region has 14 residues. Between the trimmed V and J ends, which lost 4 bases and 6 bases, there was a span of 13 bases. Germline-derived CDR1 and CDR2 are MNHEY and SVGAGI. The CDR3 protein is CASSSKTGSQPQHF. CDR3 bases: TGTGCCAGCAGTTCCAAAACAGGGAGTCAGCCCCAGCATTTT.

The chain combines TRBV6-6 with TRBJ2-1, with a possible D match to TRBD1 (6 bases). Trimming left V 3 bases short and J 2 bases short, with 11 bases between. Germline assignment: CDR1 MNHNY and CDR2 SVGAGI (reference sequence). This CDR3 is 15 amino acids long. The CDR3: CASSYTQGTYNEQFF. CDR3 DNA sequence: TGTGCCAGCAGTTATACGCAGGGGACCTACAATGAGCAGTTCTTC.

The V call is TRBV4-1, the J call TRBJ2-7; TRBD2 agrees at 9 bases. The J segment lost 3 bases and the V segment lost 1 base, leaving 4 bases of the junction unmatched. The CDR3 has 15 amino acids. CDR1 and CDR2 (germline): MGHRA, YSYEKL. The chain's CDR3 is CASSQGLAANYEQYF. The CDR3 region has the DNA TGCGCCAGCAGCCAAGGACTAGCGGCTAACTACGAGCAGTACTTC.

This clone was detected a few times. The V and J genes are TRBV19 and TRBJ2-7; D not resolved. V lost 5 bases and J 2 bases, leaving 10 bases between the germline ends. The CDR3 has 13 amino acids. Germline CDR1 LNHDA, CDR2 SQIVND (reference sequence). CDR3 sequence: CASSAGRAYEQYF. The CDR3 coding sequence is TGTGCCAGTAGTGCAGGACGGGCCTACGAGCAGTACTTC.

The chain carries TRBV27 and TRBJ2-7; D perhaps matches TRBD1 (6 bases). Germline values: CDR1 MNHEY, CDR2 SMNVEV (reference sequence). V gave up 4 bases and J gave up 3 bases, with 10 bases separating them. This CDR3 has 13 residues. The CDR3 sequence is CASSSLDSYEQYF. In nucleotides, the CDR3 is TGTGCCAGCAGTTCCTTGGACAGCTACGAGCAGTACTTC.

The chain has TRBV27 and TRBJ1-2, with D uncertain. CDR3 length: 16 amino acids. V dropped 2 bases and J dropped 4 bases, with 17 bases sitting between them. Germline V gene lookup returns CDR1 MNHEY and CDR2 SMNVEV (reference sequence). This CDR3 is CASSLEASGFGYGYTF. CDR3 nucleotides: TGTGCCAGCAGTTTAGAAGCTTCGGGGTTCGGCTATGGCTACACCTTC.

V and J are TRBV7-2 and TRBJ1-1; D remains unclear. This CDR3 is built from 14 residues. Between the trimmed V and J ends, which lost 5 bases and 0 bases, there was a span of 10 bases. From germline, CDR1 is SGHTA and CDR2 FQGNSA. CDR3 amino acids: CASSLWALNTEAFF. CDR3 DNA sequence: TGTGCCAGCAGCCTCTGGGCCCTGAACACTGAAGCTTTCTTT.

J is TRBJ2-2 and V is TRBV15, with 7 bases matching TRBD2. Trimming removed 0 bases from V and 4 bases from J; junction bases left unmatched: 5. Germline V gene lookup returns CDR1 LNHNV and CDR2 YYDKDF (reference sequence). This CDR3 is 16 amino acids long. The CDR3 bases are TGTGCCACCAGCAGAGACGGCGGGAGAACCACCGGGGAGCTGTTTTTT. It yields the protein CATSRDGGRTTGELFF.

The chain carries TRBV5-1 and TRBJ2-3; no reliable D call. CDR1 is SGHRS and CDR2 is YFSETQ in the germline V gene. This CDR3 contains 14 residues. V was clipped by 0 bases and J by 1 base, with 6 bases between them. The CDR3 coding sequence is TGCGCCAGCAGCTTGGAAACCGGCACAGATACGCAGTATTTT. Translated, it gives CASSLETGTDTQYF.

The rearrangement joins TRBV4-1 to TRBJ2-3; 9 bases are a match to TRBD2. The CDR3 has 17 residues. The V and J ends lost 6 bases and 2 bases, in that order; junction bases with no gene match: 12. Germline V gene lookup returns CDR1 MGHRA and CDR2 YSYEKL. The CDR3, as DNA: TGCGCCAGCAGTCAACGCGGGCTAGCGGGGAACACAGATACGCAGTATTTT. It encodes CASSQRGLAGNTDTQYF.

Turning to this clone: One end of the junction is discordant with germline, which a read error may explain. CDR3 in amino acids: CASSLLQDQPNRIF. The CDR3 DNA reads TGTGCCAGCAGTCTTCTCCAGGACCAACCGAATAGGATCTTC. This chain joins TRBV6-4 and TRBJ2-1, with unresolved D. Germline V gene data show CDR1 as MRHNA and CDR2 as SNTAGT. The CDR3 totals 14 residues.

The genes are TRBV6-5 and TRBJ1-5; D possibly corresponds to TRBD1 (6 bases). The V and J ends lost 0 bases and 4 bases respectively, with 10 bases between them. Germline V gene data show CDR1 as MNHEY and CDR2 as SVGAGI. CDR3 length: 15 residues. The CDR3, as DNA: TGTGCCAGCAGTTACTCACAGGGTGGTAATCAGCCCCAGCATTTT. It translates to CASSYSQGGNQPQHF.

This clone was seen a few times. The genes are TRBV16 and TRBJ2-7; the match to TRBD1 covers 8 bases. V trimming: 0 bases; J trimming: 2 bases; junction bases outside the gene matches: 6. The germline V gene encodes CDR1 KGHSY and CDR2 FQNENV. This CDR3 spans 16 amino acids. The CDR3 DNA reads TGTGCCAGCAGCCAATCAGCTACAGGGGGGACCTACGAGCAGTACTTC. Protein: CASSQSATGGTYEQYF. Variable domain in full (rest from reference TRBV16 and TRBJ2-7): GEEVAQTPKHLVRGEGQKAKLYCAPIKGHSYVFWYQQVLKNEFKFLISFQNENVFDETGMPKERFSAKCLPNSPCSLEIQATKLEDSAVYFCASSQSATGGTYEQYFGPGTRLTVT.

The CDR3, as DNA: TGTGCTAGTGGTTTTGACCGGACAGGGGAAGGTGAGCAGTTCTTC. It yields the protein CASGFDRTGEGEQFF. This rearrangement joins TRBV12-5 to TRBJ2-1; TRBD1 matches 9 bases. The CDR3 has 15 amino acids. Germline V lookup: CDR1 LGHNT, CDR2 FRNRAP. The ends lost 3 bases at V and 9 bases at J; junction bases unmatched: 9.

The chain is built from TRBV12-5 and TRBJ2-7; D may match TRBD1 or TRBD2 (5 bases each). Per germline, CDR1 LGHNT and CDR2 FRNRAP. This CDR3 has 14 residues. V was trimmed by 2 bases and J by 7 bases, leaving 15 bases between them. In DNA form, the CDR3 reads TGTGCTAGTGGTTTGCCCCTAAGGGACCGGGAGCAGTACTTC. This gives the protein CASGLPLRDREQYF.

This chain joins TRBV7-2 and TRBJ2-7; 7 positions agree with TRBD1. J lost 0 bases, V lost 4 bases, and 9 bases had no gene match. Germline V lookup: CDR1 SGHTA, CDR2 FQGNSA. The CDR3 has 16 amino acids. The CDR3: CASSSKGGVSSYEQYF. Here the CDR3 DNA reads TGTGCCAGCAGCTCGAAAGGGGGCGTGAGCTCCTACGAGCAGTACTTC.

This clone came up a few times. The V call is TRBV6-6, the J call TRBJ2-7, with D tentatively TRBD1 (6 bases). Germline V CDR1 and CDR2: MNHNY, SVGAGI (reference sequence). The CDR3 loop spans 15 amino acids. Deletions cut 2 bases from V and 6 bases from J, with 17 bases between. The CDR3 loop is CASSYARGELGEQYF. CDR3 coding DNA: TGTGCCAGCAGTTACGCCAGGGGCGAGTTAGGCGAGCAGTACTTC.

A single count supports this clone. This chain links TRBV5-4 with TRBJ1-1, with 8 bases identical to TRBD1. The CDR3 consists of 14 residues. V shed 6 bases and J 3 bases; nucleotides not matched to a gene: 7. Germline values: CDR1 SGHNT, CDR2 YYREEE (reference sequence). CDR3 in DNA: TGTGCCAGCACCCTTGGACAGGGCTACACTGAAGCTTTCTTT. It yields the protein CASTLGQGYTEAFF. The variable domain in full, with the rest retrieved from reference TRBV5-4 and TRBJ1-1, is ETGVTQSPTHLIKTRGQQVTLRCSSQSGHNTVSWYQQALGQGPQFIFQYYREEENGRGNFPPRFSGLQFPNYSSELNVNALELDDSALYLCASTLGQGYTEAFFGQGTRLTVV.

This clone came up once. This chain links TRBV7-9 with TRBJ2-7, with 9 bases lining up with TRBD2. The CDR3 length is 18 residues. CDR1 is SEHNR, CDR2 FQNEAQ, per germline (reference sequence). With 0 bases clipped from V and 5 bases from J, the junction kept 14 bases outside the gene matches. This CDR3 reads CASSLAGAGGPLTHEQYF. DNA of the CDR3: TGTGCCAGCAGCTTAGCCGGGGCGGGAGGGCCCTTGACTCACGAGCAGTACTTC.

CDR3 sequence: CASSQRERGRSYEQYF. The CDR3 nucleotides read TGTGCCAGCAGCCAGAGGGAGCGGGGTCGCTCCTACGAGCAGTACTTC. The chain joins TRBV21-1 to TRBJ2-7; TRBD2, the table's D call, was not compared with the DNA. TRBV21-1 is an annotated pseudogene. This CDR3 comprises 16 residues.

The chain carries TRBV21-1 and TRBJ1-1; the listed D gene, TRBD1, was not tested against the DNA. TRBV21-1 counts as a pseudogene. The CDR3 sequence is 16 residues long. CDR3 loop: CASSTYDGQMNTEAFF. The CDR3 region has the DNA TGTGCCAGCAGCACCTATGACGGACAGATGAACACTGAAGCTTTCTTT.

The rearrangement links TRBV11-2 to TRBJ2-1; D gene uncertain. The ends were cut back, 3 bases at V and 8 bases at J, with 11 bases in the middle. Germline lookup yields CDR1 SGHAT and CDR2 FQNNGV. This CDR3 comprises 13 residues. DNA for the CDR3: TGTGCCAGCAGCTTTTTCGCCTTTGATGAGCAGTTCTTC. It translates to CASSFFAFDEQFF. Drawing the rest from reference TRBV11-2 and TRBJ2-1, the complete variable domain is EAGVAQSPRYKIIEKRQSVAFWCNPISGHATLYWYQQILGQGPKLLIQFQNNGVVDDSQLPKDRFSAERLKGVDSTLKIQPAKLEDSAVYLCASSFFAFDEQFFGPGTRLTVL.

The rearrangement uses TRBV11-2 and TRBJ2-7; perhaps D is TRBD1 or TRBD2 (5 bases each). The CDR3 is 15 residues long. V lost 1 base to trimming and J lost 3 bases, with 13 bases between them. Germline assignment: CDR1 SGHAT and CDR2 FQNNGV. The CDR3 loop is CASSLVRGRYYEQYF. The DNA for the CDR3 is TGTGCCAGCAGCTTAGTTCGGGGCAGGTACTACGAGCAGTACTTC.

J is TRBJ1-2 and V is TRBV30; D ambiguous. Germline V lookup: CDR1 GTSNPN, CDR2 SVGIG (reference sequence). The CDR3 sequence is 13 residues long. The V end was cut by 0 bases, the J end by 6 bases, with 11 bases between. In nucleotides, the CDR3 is TGTGCCTGGAGTGTACAGTGGAGAGATGGCTACACCTTC. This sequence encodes CAWSVQWRDGYTF.